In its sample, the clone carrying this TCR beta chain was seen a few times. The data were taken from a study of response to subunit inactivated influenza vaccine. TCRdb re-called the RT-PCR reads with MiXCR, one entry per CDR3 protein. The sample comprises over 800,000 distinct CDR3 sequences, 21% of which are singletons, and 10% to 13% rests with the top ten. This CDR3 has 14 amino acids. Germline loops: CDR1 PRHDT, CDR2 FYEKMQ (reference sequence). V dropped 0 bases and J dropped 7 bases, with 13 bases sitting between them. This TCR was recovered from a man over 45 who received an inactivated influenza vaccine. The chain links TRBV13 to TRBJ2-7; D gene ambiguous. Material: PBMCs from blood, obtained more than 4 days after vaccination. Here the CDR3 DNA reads TGTGCCAGCAGCTTAGGCCGTAGTCTGAGGGAGCAGTACTTC. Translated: CASSLGRSLREQYF.